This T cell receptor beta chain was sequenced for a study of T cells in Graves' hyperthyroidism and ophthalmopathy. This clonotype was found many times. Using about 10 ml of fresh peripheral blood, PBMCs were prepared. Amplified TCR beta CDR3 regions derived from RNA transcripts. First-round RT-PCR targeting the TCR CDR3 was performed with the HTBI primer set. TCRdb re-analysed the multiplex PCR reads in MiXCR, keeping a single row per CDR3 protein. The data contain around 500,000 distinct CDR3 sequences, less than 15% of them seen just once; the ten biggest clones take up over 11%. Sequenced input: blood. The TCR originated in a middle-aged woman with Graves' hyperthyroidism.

For the CDR3, the DNA is TGTGCCAGCAGAAAAGAGGCGATTACTAGGTCAAATGAGCAGTTCTTC. Translated, it gives CASRKEAITRSNEQFF. J is TRBJ2-1 and V is TRBV7-8; D perhaps matches TRBD2 (5 bases). This CDR3 spans 16 amino acids. The V gene's germline CDR1 is SGHVS and CDR2 FQNEAQ. V lost 6 bases and J 7 bases, leaving 22 bases between the germline ends.